These 17 T cell receptor beta chains were sequenced from one sample in a study of blood T cell repertoires in COVID-19 (dated by TCRdb to the early 2020s). To prepare the library, the immunoSEQ multiplex PCR assay was applied. The table was pulled from immuneACCESS by TCRdb, which kept in-frame rearrangements only. Such tables lose some clones; where checked, under half of the loss comes from unresolved V genes, and the rest has no known cause. For this sample the table gives 200,000 to 250,000 clones, of which roughly nine tenths were detected only once. 0.82% of the sample is held by the ten biggest clonotypes. Sequencing was performed on peripheral blood. The receptors were sampled from a man aged 55-75 years with COVID-19, enrolled during active disease.

The chain employs TRBV7-9 and TRBJ2-7; D may be TRBD1 (5 bases). V lost 2 bases, J lost 4 bases, and 9 bases lay in between. The germline V gene has CDR1 SEHNR and CDR2 FQNEAQ (reference sequence). The CDR3 totals 13 residues. This CDR3 reads CASSLSGSYEQYF. In nucleotides, the CDR3 is TGTGCCAGCAGCTTATCAGGGTCTTACGAGCAGTACTTC.

The chain couples TRBV12-5 to TRBJ2-1; 11 bases line up with TRBD2. V gave up 4 bases and J gave up 6 bases; unmatched junction bases: 5. The germline V gene has CDR1 LGHNT and CDR2 FRNRAP. The CDR3 runs to 15 residues. Here the CDR3 reads CASGYPTSGVNEQFF. CDR3 coding DNA: TGTGCTAGTGGTTACCCGACTAGCGGGGTCAATGAGCAGTTCTTC. The full variable domain, with the rest looked up from reference TRBV12-5 and TRBJ2-1, is DARVTQTPRHKVTEMGQEVTMRCQPILGHNTVFWYRQTMMQGLELLAYFRNRAPLDDSGMPKDRFSAEMPDATLATLKIQPSEPRDSAVYFCASGYPTSGVNEQFFGPGTRLTVL.

V gene TRBV18 combines with J gene TRBJ2-2, with 7 bases fitting TRBD2. This CDR3 is 15 amino acids long. CDR1 and CDR2 from the germline V gene are KGHSH and LQKENI. The V gene end was trimmed by 1 base and the J gene end by 4 bases; junction bases not matched to a gene: 3. DNA of the CDR3: TGTGCCAGCTCACCACTGGGGAGGGCCACCGGGGAGCTGTTTTTT. Its protein is CASSPLGRATGELFF.

V usage is TRBV19 and J usage is TRBJ2-7; 8 nucleotides align to TRBD1. This CDR3 is 16 amino acids long. V trimming: 6 bases; J trimming: 5 bases; junction bases outside the gene matches: 15. CDR1 is LNHDA and CDR2 is SQIVND in the germline V gene (reference sequence). The CDR3, as DNA: TGTGCCAGTAGCCCCAGGACAGGGACCAACGGACACGAGCAGTACTTC. This gives the protein CASSPRTGTNGHEQYF.

This chain connects TRBV29-1 to TRBJ1-1, with D perhaps matching TRBD1 (6 bases). The CDR3 has 12 residues. Germline lookup yields CDR1 SQVTM and CDR2 ANQGSEA. With 4 bases removed from V and 4 bases from J, the gap between germline ends came to 10 bases. Here the CDR3 reads CSVVAQGTEAFF. CDR3 DNA sequence: TGCAGCGTTGTCGCACAGGGCACTGAAGCTTTCTTT. Looking up the rest from reference TRBV29-1 and TRBJ1-1 gives the full variable domain: SAVISQKPSRDICQRGTSLTIQCQVDSQVTMMFWYRQQPGQSLTLIATANQGSEATYESGFVIDKFPISRPNLTFSTLTVSNMSPEDSSIYLCSVVAQGTEAFFGQGTRLTVV.

This clone was seen a single time. V usage is TRBV6-2 or TRBV6-3 and J usage is TRBJ1-2; 8 bases align to TRBD1. Germline V lookup: CDR1 MNHEY, CDR2 SVGEGT. V trimming: 5 bases; J trimming: 5 bases; junction bases outside the gene matches: 10. The CDR3 length is 15 residues. DNA for the CDR3: TGTGCCAGCAGTGACACCCGAGGGACAGGATATGGCTACACCTTC. Amino acid sequence: CASSDTRGTGYGYTF.

The count of this clone is one. The rearrangement joins TRBV30 to TRBJ1-4, with unresolved D. The CDR3 is 13 residues long. CDR1 and CDR2 (germline): GTSNPN, SVGIG (reference sequence). V was trimmed by 2 bases and J by 8 bases, leaving 12 bases between them. CDR3 in DNA: TGTGCCTGGAGTAAGCCGGGGTTGGAAAAACTGTTTTTT. It codes for CAWSKPGLEKLFF.

The chain couples TRBV5-1 to TRBJ2-7; 7 nucleotides match TRBD1. From germline, CDR1 is SGHRS and CDR2 YFSETQ. The CDR3 has 16 residues. The J segment lost 3 bases and the V segment lost 0 bases, leaving 9 bases of the junction unmatched. The chain's CDR3 is CASSLGNLRDSYEQYF. The CDR3 nucleotides are TGCGCCAGCAGCTTGGGAAATCTCCGGGACAGCTACGAGCAGTACTTC.

The chain has TRBV19 and TRBJ1-3; 7 nucleotides align to TRBD1. Germline V gene lookup returns CDR1 LNHDA and CDR2 SQIVND (reference sequence). The CDR3 is 14 residues long. The V segment lost 7 bases and the J segment 8 bases; nucleotides outside the gene matches: 11. The chain's CDR3 is CASTLGTARDTIYF. Written as DNA, the CDR3 is TGTGCCAGTACCCTCGGGACAGCCAGGGACACCATATATTTT.

The V and J genes are TRBV6-1 and TRBJ2-5, with TRBD1 matching 11 bases. Germline trimming cut 2 bases from V and 5 bases from J; bases unmatched to any gene: 7. CDR3 length: 16 amino acids. Germline values: CDR1 MNHNS, CDR2 SASEGT. The chain's CDR3 is CASSELGQGARETQYF. In nucleotides, the CDR3 is TGTGCCAGCAGTGAATTAGGACAGGGGGCTCGGGAGACCCAGTACTTC.

This chain uses TRBV4-1 with TRBJ1-3, with D perhaps matching TRBD1 (5 bases). Trimming left V 0 bases short and J 0 bases short, with 12 bases between. CDR1 MGHRA and CDR2 YSYEKL come from the germline V gene. This CDR3 is 17 amino acids long. The CDR3 spells CASSQDQGRPSGNTIYF. The CDR3 DNA is TGCGCCAGCAGCCAAGATCAGGGCAGGCCCTCTGGAAACACCATATATTTT.

The rearrangement joins TRBV15 to TRBJ1-2, with D possibly being TRBD1 (6 bases). CDR3 length: 15 residues. Germline V gives CDR1 LNHNV, CDR2 YYDKDF (reference sequence). Trimming shortened V by 4 bases and J by 6 bases, and 18 bases separated the two germline ends. CDR3 sequence: CATSTEFGTKDGYTF. CDR3 DNA: TGTGCCACCAGCACTGAATTCGGGACAAAAGATGGCTACACCTTC.

V is TRBV19 and J is TRBJ2-1; 9 bases line up with TRBD1. The V segment lost 5 bases and the J segment 6 bases; nucleotides outside the gene matches: 11. The CDR3 extends over 16 amino acids. From germline, CDR1 is LNHDA and CDR2 SQIVND (reference sequence). CDR3 amino acids: CASSVQGAFSTNEQFF. The CDR3 bases are TGTGCCAGTAGTGTACAGGGGGCTTTCTCTACCAATGAGCAGTTCTTC. Looking up the rest from reference TRBV19 and TRBJ2-1 gives the full variable domain: DGGITQSPKYLFRKEGQNVTLSCEQNLNHDAMYWYRQDPGQGLRLIYYSQIVNDFQKGDIAEGYSVSREKKESFPLTVTSAQKNPTAFYLCASSVQGAFSTNEQFFGPGTRLTVL.

The chain combines TRBV27 with TRBJ1-5, with D unclear. Germline loops: CDR1 MNHEY, CDR2 SMNVEV (reference sequence). Trimming removed 5 bases from V and 1 base from J, with 15 bases in between. The length of the CDR3 is 16 residues. CDR3 DNA: TGTGCCAGCAGTCCGCGAGGTTCGTACAGCAATCAGCCCCAGCATTTT. Protein product: CASSPRGSYSNQPQHF.

The chain combines TRBV24-1 with TRBJ2-1, with D possibly being TRBD2 (6 bases). In germline, CDR1 is KGHDR, CDR2 SFDVKD. This CDR3 region has 14 residues. V dropped 6 bases and J dropped 5 bases, with 13 bases sitting between them. CDR3 sequence: CATSLATVHNEQFF. In nucleotides, the CDR3 is TGTGCCACCAGTCTAGCGACAGTCCACAATGAGCAGTTCTTC.

The chain recombines TRBV28 with TRBJ2-7, with 11 bases aligning to TRBD1. This CDR3 comprises 15 residues. CDR1 is MDHEN, CDR2 SYDVKM, per germline. The junction had 4 bases not matched to a gene; V was cut back by 3 bases and J by 3 bases. CDR3 sequence: CASSFSGTGGYEQYF. As DNA, the CDR3 is TGTGCCAGCAGTTTTTCCGGGACAGGGGGCTACGAGCAGTACTTC.

The rearrangement joins TRBV6-5 to TRBJ1-6; 7 bases agree with TRBD1. CDR1 MNHEY and CDR2 SVGAGI come from the germline V gene. The CDR3 totals 15 residues. The trim removed 5 bases at V and 9 bases at J, leaving 10 bases unmatched. The CDR3 loop is CASSRTYRGGSPLHF. CDR3 in DNA: TGTGCCAGCAGTCGGACATACAGGGGTGGTTCACCCCTCCACTTT.